Listed below are T cell receptor beta chains from one sample, sequenced in a study of cytomegalovirus exposure and HLA in healthy donors. Assay used: immunoSEQ multiplex PCR; TCRdb lists only in-frame clones, some missing. The table lists 240,000 or so clones, 82% of them singletons. Sequencing input: PBMCs. Receptors were obtained from a woman aged 40 to 50 in good health and CMV-seropositive. Each CDR3 is given with its conserved first and last residue. Fields, in order: V gene, J gene, D gene, clone size, CDR3 protein, CDR3 DNA. The D gene is left open where the match is weak. Some rows mark clone size as missing; the rest say once, few, many or name a class of expanded clone.

>TRBV29-1|TRBJ1-2|-|-
CSGGEDYGYTF
TGCAGCGGGGGAGAGGACTATGGCTACACCTTC
>TRBV5-4|TRBJ2-2|TRBD1|-
CASRGIGGAGGELFF
TGTGCCAGCAGGGGAATAGGGGGCGCAGGCGGGGAGCTGTTTTTT
>TRBV27|TRBJ2-1|-|-
CASSRRPYNEQFF
TGTGCCAGCAGTCGGCGGCCCTACAATGAGCAGTTCTTC
>TRBV4-1|TRBJ1-2|TRBD1|-
CASSQGHTGGANYGYTF
TGCGCCAGCAGCCAAGGCCACACAGGGGGCGCTAACTATGGCTACACCTTC
>TRBV7-9|TRBJ1-1|TRBD1|once
CASSLMTGINTEAFF
TGTGCCAGCAGCTTGATGACAGGGATAAACACTGAAGCTTTCTTT
>TRBV2|TRBJ2-1|TRBD2|once
CASLDPGGTHEQFF
TGTGCCAGCCTTGACCCGGGGGGGACCCATGAGCAGTTCTTC
>TRBV9|TRBJ2-3|TRBD2|-
CASSASSGSRTDTQYF
TGTGCCAGCAGCGCCTCTAGCGGATCCCGCACAGATACGCAGTATTTT
>TRBV19|TRBJ2-3|-|-
CASSIRGRSTDTQYF
TGTGCCAGTAGTATTCGAGGCCGGAGCACAGATACGCAGTATTTT
>TRBV5-8|TRBJ1-2|TRBD1|-
CASSEGQPYGYTF
TGTGCCAGCAGCGAGGGACAGCCCTATGGCTACACCTTC
>TRBV15|TRBJ2-5|-|-
CATSRGGQGETQYF
TGTGCCACCAGCAGAGGGGGCCAGGGAGAGACCCAGTACTTC
>TRBV7-8|TRBJ1-1|-|-
CASGPRTEAFF
TGTGCCAGCGGCCCGAGGACTGAAGCTTTCTTT
>TRBV18|TRBJ2-7|-|-
CASRQGNYEEQYF
TGTGCCAGCCGTCAGGGGAATTACGAGGAGCAGTACTTC
>TRBV29-1|TRBJ1-2|TRBD1|once
CSVGTETSDYGYTF
TGCAGCGTCGGGACAGAGACCTCGGACTATGGCTACACCTTC
>TRBV11-1|TRBJ1-1|-|few
CASSFRGGEAFF
TGTGCCAGCAGCTTCAGGGGTGGAGAAGCTTTCTTT
>TRBV7-9|TRBJ1-1|-|-
CASSPTGWSTEAFF
TGTGCCAGCAGCCCTACAGGTTGGTCGACTGAAGCTTTCTTT
>TRBV18|TRBJ2-3|TRBD1|-
CASSPDREHHSTDTQYF
TGTGCCAGCTCACCAGACAGGGAGCATCATAGCACAGATACGCAGTATTTT
>TRBV6-6|TRBJ2-1|TRBD2|-
CASLQGVGTSGGSQFF
TGTGCCAGCCTACAGGGCGTCGGGACTAGCGGGGGATCCCAGTTCTTC
>TRBV7-2|TRBJ2-1|TRBD2|-
CASSFGTSNEFF
TGTGCCAGCAGCTTCGGGACTAGCAATGAGTTCTTC
>TRBV4-3|TRBJ2-1|-|-
CASSQDVTTYNEQFF
TGCGCCAGCAGCCAAGATGTGACTACATACAATGAGCAGTTCTTC
>TRBV7-3|TRBJ2-5|-|-
CASSPGGTQETQYF
TGTGCCAGCAGCCCGGGGGGCACCCAAGAGACCCAGTACTTC
>TRBV4-3|TRBJ2-7|TRBD2|-
CASSQGVGGGTYEQYF
TGCGCCAGCAGCCAAGGTGTTGGCGGGGGAACCTACGAGCAGTACTTC
>TRBV29-1|TRBJ2-4|-|-
CSVERDYIQYF
TGCAGCGTTGAAAGAGATTACATTCAGTACTTC
>TRBV30|TRBJ1-1|-|once
CAWKLGQLNTEAFF
TGTGCCTGGAAACTAGGACAGCTAAACACTGAAGCTTTCTTT
>TRBV20-1|TRBJ1-1|-|-
CSAPRGTEAFF
TGCAGTGCCCCACGGGGCACTGAAGCTTTCTTT
>TRBV11-2|TRBJ1-6|-|once
CASSLIGPQNSPLHF
TGTGCCAGCAGCTTAATTGGGCCCCAAAATTCCCCCCTCCACTTT
>TRBV5-5|TRBJ2-1|-|-
CASSLSAEGREQFF
TGTGCCAGCAGCTTGAGTGCGGAGGGAAGGGAGCAGTTCTTC
>TRBV5-4|TRBJ1-3|-|-
CASRGGAGPYSGNTIYF
TGTGCCAGCAGGGGGGGGGCAGGGCCCTACTCTGGAAACACCATATATTTT
>TRBV4-1|TRBJ1-1|-|few
CASSQDIVRQLNTEAFF
TGCGCCAGCAGCCAAGATATTGTCAGACAACTGAACACTGAAGCTTTCTTT
>TRBV4-1|TRBJ2-7|-|-
CASSQDSAGPEEQYF
TGCGCCAGCAGCCAAGACTCCGCAGGGCCGGAGGAGCAGTACTTC
>TRBV29-1|TRBJ1-2|-|once
CSVLRGYGYTF
TGCAGCGTCCTCCGCGGCTATGGCTACACCTTC
>TRBV6-5|TRBJ2-2|TRBD2|once
CASSLWTSGSGELFF
TGTGCCAGCAGTCTATGGACTAGCGGGAGCGGGGAGCTGTTTTTT
>TRBV5-5|TRBJ2-2|-|-
CASSLRDTTTGELFF
TGTGCCAGCAGCTTGAGGGACACCACGACCGGGGAGCTGTTTTTT
>TRBV5-1|TRBJ1-1|-|-
CASSLGSTMNTEAFF
TGCGCCAGCAGCTTGGGGTCTACCATGAACACTGAAGCTTTCTTT
>TRBV7-9|TRBJ2-3|TRBD2|-
CASSRGLADRTDTQYF
TGTGCCAGCAGCAGGGGACTAGCGGATCGCACAGATACGCAGTATTTT
>TRBV27|TRBJ2-1|TRBD2|once
CASSLAGGPYNEQFF
TGTGCCAGCAGTTTAGCGGGGGGACCCTACAATGAGCAGTTCTTC
>TRBV6-5|TRBJ2-2|-|-
CASTRGARGTGELFF
TGTGCCAGCACCCGCGGGGCTAGGGGAACCGGGGAGCTGTTTTTT
>TRBV27|TRBJ1-5|TRBD1|few
CASSFGTGGNQPQHF
TGTGCCAGCAGTTTTGGGACAGGGGGTAATCAGCCCCAGCATTTT
>TRBV6-1|TRBJ2-7|TRBD1|-
CASSSAGTGLREQYF
TGTGCCAGCAGCTCAGCCGGGACAGGCCTCCGCGAGCAGTACTTC
>TRBV18|TRBJ1-1|-|-
CASFSDTSNTEAFF
TGTGCCAGCTTTTCGGACACATCGAACACTGAAGCTTTCTTT
>TRBV25-1|TRBJ2-2|-|-
CASSATTREELFF
TGTGCCAGCAGTGCCACGACTAGAGAGGAGCTGTTTTTT
>TRBV5-1|TRBJ2-5|TRBD2|-
CASSPGGQETQYF
TGCGCCAGCAGCCCGGGGGGCCAAGAGACCCAGTACTTC
>TRBV15|TRBJ2-7|-|-
CATRLDRARDEQYF
TGTGCCACCAGGTTAGACAGAGCTCGGGACGAGCAGTACTTC
>TRBV9|TRBJ1-1|-|-
CASSVGGREAFF
TGTGCCAGCAGCGTAGGGGGGCGTGAAGCTTTCTTT
>TRBV30|TRBJ2-5|TRBD1|-
CASGQGGRETQYF
TGTGCCAGTGGACAGGGGGGTCGAGAGACCCAGTACTTC
>TRBV7-2|TRBJ2-2|TRBD2|-
CASSPTGGRANTGELFF
TGTGCCAGCAGCCCAACTGGCGGGAGGGCCAACACCGGGGAGCTGTTTTTT
>TRBV30|TRBJ1-4|TRBD1|once
CAWSEGAIEKLFF
TGTGCCTGGAGTGAGGGGGCAATTGAAAAACTGTTTTTT
>TRBV7-9|TRBJ1-4|-|-
CASSSPRAGRDNEKLFF
TGTGCCAGCAGCTCTCCGCGGGCAGGGAGGGATAATGAAAAACTGTTTTTT